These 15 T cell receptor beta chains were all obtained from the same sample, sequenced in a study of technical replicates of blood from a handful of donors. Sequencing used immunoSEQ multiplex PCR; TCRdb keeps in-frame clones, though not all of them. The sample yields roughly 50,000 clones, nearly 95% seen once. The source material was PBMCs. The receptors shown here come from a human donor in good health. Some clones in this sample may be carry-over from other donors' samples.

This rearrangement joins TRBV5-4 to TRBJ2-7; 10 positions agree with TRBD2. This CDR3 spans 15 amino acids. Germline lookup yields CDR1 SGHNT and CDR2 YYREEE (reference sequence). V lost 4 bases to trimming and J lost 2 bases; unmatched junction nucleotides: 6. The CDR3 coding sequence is TGTGCCAGCAGCCGGACTAGCGGACGGCCCTACGAGCAGTACTTC. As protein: CASSRTSGRPYEQYF.

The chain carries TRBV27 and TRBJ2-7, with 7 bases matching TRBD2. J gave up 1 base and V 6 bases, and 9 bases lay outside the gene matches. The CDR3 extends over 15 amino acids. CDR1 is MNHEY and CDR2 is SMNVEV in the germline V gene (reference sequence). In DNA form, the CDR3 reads TGTGCCAGCAGGCCGAGCGGGGACCTATCCTACGAGCAGTACTTC. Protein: CASRPSGDLSYEQYF.

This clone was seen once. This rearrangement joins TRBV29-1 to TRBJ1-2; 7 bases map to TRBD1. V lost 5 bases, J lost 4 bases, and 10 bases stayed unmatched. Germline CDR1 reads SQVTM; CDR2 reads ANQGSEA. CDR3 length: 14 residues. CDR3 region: CSVRKGDSTYGYTF. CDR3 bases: TGCAGCGTTAGAAAAGGGGACAGTACCTATGGCTACACCTTC.

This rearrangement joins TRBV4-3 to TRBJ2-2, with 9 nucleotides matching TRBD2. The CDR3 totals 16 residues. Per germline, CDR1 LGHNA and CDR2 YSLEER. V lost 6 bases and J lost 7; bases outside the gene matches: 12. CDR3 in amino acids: CASSQLAGSGGGELFF. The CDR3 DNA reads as TGCGCCAGCAGTCAGCTAGCGGGATCCGGGGGCGGGGAGCTGTTTTTT.

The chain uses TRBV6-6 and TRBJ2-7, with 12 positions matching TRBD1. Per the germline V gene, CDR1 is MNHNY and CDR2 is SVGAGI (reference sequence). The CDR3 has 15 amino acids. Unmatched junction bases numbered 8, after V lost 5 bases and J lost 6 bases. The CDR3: CASSRGQGAPPEQYF. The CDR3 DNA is TGTGCCAGCAGTCGGGGACAGGGGGCGCCTCCCGAGCAGTACTTC.

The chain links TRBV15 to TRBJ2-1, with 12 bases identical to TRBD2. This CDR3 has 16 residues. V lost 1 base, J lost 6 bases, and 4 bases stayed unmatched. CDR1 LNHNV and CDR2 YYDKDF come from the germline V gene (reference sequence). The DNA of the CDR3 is TGTGCCACCAGCAGAGCTCAGACTAGCGGGAGCAATGAGCAGTTCTTC. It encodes CATSRAQTSGSNEQFF.

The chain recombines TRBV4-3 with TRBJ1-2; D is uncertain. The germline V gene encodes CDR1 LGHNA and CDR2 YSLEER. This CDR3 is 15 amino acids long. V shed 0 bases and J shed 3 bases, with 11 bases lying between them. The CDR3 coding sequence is TGCGCCAGCAGCCAAGACTCAGGAGGAGACTATGGCTACACCTTC. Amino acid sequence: CASSQDSGGDYGYTF.

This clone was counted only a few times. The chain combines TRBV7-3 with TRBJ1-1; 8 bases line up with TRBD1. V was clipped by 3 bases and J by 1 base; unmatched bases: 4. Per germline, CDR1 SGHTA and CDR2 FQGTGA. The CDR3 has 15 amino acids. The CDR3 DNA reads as TGTGCCAGCAGCTTGAGACAGGGGTCGAACACTGAAGCTTTCTTT. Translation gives CASSLRQGSNTEAFF.

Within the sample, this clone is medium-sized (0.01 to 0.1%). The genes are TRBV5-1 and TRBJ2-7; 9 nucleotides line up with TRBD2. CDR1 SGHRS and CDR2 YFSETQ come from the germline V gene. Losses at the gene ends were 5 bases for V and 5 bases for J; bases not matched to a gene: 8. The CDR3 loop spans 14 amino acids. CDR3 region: CASSSAGGYHEQYF. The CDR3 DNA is TGCGCCAGCAGTTCAGCGGGGGGATATCACGAGCAGTACTTC.

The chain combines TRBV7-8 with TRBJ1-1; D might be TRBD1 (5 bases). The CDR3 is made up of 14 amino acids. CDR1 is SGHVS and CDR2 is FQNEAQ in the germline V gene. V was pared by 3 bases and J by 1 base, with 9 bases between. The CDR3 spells CASSFGGRNTEAFF. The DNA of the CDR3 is TGTGCCAGCAGCTTCGGGGGACGGAACACTGAAGCTTTCTTT. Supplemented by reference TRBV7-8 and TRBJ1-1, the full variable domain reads GAGVSQSPRYKVAKRGQDVALRCDPISGHVSLFWYQQALGQGPEFLTYFQNEAQLDKSGLPSDRFFAERPEGSVSTLKIQRTQQEDSAVYLCASSFGGRNTEAFFGQGTRLTVV.

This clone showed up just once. The CDR3 nucleotides read TGTGCCAGCAGTCAACAGGGGGCAGGCTATGGCTACACCTTC. It yields the protein CASSQQGAGYGYTF. The chain has TRBV9 and TRBJ1-2; 9 positions agree with TRBD1. CDR1 is SGDLS and CDR2 is YYNGEE in the germline V gene. The ends lost 5 bases at V and 4 bases at J; junction bases unmatched: 6. The CDR3 contains 14 residues.

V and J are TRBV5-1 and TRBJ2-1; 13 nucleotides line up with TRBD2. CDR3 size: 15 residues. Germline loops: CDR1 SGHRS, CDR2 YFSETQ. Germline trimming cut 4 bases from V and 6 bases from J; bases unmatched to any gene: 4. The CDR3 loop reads CASSALAGGPNEQFF. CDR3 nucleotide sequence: TGCGCCAGCAGCGCACTAGCGGGAGGGCCCAATGAGCAGTTCTTC.

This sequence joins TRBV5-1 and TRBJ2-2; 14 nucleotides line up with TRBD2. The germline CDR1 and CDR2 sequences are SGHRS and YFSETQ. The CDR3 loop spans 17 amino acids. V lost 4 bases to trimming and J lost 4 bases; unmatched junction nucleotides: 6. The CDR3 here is CASSAGLAGVATGELFF. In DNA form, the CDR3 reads TGCGCCAGCAGCGCGGGACTAGCGGGGGTTGCCACCGGGGAGCTGTTTTTT.

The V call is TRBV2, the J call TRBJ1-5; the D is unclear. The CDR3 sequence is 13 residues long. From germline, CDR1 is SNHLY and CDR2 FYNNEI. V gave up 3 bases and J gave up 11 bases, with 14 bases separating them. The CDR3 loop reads CASSESRSGAQHF. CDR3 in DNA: TGTGCCAGCAGTGAGTCACGTTCTGGAGCCCAGCATTTT.

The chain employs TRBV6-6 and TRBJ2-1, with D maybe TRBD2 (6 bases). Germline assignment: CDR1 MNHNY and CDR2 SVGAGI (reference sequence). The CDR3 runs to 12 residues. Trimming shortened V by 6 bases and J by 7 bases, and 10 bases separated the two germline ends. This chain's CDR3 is CASSRTKNEQFF. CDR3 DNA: TGTGCCAGCAGCCGGACTAAAAATGAGCAGTTCTTC.